This T cell receptor (beta chain) was identified in a study of T cell responses to AZD1222 COVID-19 vaccine. Trimming took off 2 bases at V and 5 bases at J, with 13 bases between the two ends. This CDR3 spans 13 amino acids. Germline assignment: CDR1 GTSNPN and CDR2 SVGIG (reference sequence). Findings of the study overall: Unmutated regions of variants are reportedly targeted by nearly half of spike-specific TCRs.

This clone was recorded only once. No antigen is known for it. Using immunoSEQ multiplex PCR, the repertoire was profiled, and TCRdb retains in-frame clones only, with some absent. The sample gives around 30,000 clones, approximately 93% of which show up once; over 8% is in the top ten. This TCR derives from an adult in good health. This chain links TRBV30 with TRBJ2-7, with D perhaps being TRBD1 or TRBD2 (7 bases each). The sample consisted of peripheral blood, taken on day 0 of AZD1222 vaccination. In DNA, the CDR3 is TGTGCCTGGAGTCTCAGGGGGGGGGACGAGCAGTACTTC. Protein: CAWSLRGGDEQYF.